These T cell receptor beta chains were read from a single sample in a study of blood T cell repertoires in COVID-19. The protocol was immunoSEQ multiplex PCR, while the TCRdb copy is restricted to in-frame clones and leaves out a portion. The sample contains 120,000 or so clones, over 65% of which appear only once. Sequenced material: peripheral blood. These receptors came from a human donor with acute or convalescent COVID-19. The donor label of this sample is uncertain. CDR3s include the opening cysteine and the closing phenylalanine or tryptophan. D genes are given only for firm matches. Clone size is not always given. Where it is, it says once, few, many or a class for expanded clones.

D: TRBD1; V: TRBV2; J: TRBJ1-5; size: .; DNA: TGTGCCAGCAGTGAATATACCCGCCAGGGGGAACAGCCCCAGCATTTT; CDR3: CASSEYTRQGEQPQHF
D: .; V: TRBV6-5; J: TRBJ1-2; size: once; DNA: TGTGCCAGCAGTTACGGGCCGGACAGCAACTATGGCTACACCTTC; CDR3: CASSYGPDSNYGYTF
D: .; V: TRBV19; J: TRBJ1-5; size: .; DNA: TGTGCCAGTAGTGGAGGTCTTGGGGGCGTCCTTAGCAATCAGCCCCAGCATTTT; CDR3: CASSGGLGGVLSNQPQHF
D: .; V: TRBV28; J: TRBJ1-5; size: .; DNA: TGTGCCAGCACCCCCGGGGTTCAGCCCCAGCATTTT; CDR3: CASTPGVQPQHF
D: TRBD1; V: TRBV15; J: TRBJ1-5; size: many; DNA: TGTGCCACCAGCAGGGACAGGCTATTAAATCAGCCCCAGCATTTT; CDR3: CATSRDRLLNQPQHF
D: TRBD2; V: TRBV5-6; J: TRBJ2-3; size: few; DNA: TGTGCCAGCAGCCGACGGGGGGGCTCAACAGATACGCAGTATTTT; CDR3: CASSRRGGSTDTQYF
D: TRBD1; V: TRBV28; J: TRBJ1-4; size: .; DNA: TGTGCCAGCAGTTCGGCCGGGACAGGGTACGGAAAACTGTTTTTT; CDR3: CASSSAGTGYGKLFF
D: TRBD1; V: TRBV6-5; J: TRBJ1-6; size: .; DNA: TGTGCCAGCAGTTATAGGACAGGGCGCCTTGATTCACCCCTCCACTTT; CDR3: CASSYRTGRLDSPLHF
D: .; V: TRBV4-2; J: TRBJ1-1; size: .; DNA: TGTGCCAGCAGCCAAGTAATCGACAGAAACACTGAAGCTTTCTTT; CDR3: CASSQVIDRNTEAFF
D: TRBD1; V: TRBV9; J: TRBJ1-6; size: .; DNA: TGTGCCAGCAGCCGGGACAGGGGTAATTCACCCCTCCACTTT; CDR3: CASSRDRGNSPLHF
D: TRBD1; V: TRBV28; J: TRBJ1-2; size: .; DNA: TGTGCCAGCCGGACAGGGGGCGCCCTTAGCTATGGCTACACCTTC; CDR3: CASRTGGALSYGYTF
D: .; V: TRBV6-5; J: TRBJ2-2; size: once; DNA: TGTGCCAGCAGTTTTGGAGGGACTTATAACACCGGGGAGCTGTTTTTT; CDR3: CASSFGGTYNTGELFF
D: .; V: TRBV3-1/TRBV3-2; J: TRBJ1-1; size: .; DNA: TGTGCCAGCAGCAAAGGAGGCATTCAAGCGGGGACTGAAGCTTTCTTT; CDR3: CASSKGGIQAGTEAFF
D: TRBD2; V: TRBV27; J: TRBJ2-5; size: .; DNA: TGTGCCAGCAGCCTGACTAGCGGGAGGGAGACCCAGTACTTC; CDR3: CASSLTSGRETQYF
D: .; V: TRBV2; J: TRBJ2-5; size: .; DNA: TGTGCCTCTTGCGGGGACCCGGGGAAGCAGTACTTC; CDR3: CASCGDPGKQYF
D: .; V: TRBV6-5; J: TRBJ1-1; size: .; DNA: TGTGCCAGCAGCCGCGCAATGAACACTGAAGCTTTCTTT; CDR3: CASSRAMNTEAFF
D: .; V: TRBV19; J: TRBJ1-2; size: .; DNA: TGTGCCAGTAGTATAGGATCAGCGCGCTATGGCTACACCTTC; CDR3: CASSIGSARYGYTF
D: .; V: TRBV24-1; J: TRBJ2-3; size: few; DNA: TGTGCCACCAGTGATTTGGTTCCCGGGACAAGGGAAGAAACAGATACGCAGTATTTT; CDR3: CATSDLVPGTREETDTQYF
D: .; V: TRBV2; J: TRBJ2-5; size: .; DNA: TGTGCCAGCAGTAAGCTAGATGACCAAGAGACCCAGTACTTC; CDR3: CASSKLDDQETQYF
D: .; V: TRBV6-5; J: TRBJ1-4; size: .; DNA: TGTGCCAGCAGTCGGCTAGGAGAAAAACTGTTTTTT; CDR3: CASSRLGEKLFF
D: .; V: TRBV27; J: TRBJ1-4; size: .; DNA: TGTGCCAGCAGGTCCGGGGGTCGTATGGAAAAACTGTTTTTT; CDR3: CASRSGGRMEKLFF
D: TRBD1; V: TRBV6-5; J: TRBJ1-1; size: .; DNA: TGTGCCAGCAGGCTCGACAGGGGGCAGGCTGAAGCTTTCTTT; CDR3: CASRLDRGQAEAFF
D: TRBD1; V: TRBV7-9; J: TRBJ1-5; size: .; DNA: TGTGCCAGCAGCTTAGCCCTGGGACAGGGACGTGAGCCCCAGCATTTT; CDR3: CASSLALGQGREPQHF
D: .; V: TRBV5-6; J: TRBJ2-5; size: .; DNA: TGTGCCAGCAGCTTGGAGGAGTTGGAGACCCAGTACTTC; CDR3: CASSLEELETQYF
D: TRBD1; V: TRBV27; J: TRBJ2-7; size: .; DNA: TGTGCCAGCAGCAGAGAGGGGACAGGGACCTACGAGCAGTACTTC; CDR3: CASSREGTGTYEQYF
D: TRBD1; V: TRBV5-1; J: TRBJ1-1; size: .; DNA: TGCGCCAGCAGCCCGGCTGTTGGACAGGGGTTTCCTGAAGCTTTCTTT; CDR3: CASSPAVGQGFPEAFF
D: TRBD1; V: TRBV6-5; J: TRBJ1-1; size: few; DNA: TGTGCCAGCAGTTTAGCGGGACAGGGTAACACTGAAGCTTTCTTT; CDR3: CASSLAGQGNTEAFF
D: .; V: TRBV6-5; J: TRBJ2-3; size: .; DNA: TGTGCCAGCACCTTACACCCAAACAGCGATACGCAGTATTTT; CDR3: CASTLHPNSDTQYF
D: TRBD1; V: TRBV28; J: TRBJ1-1; size: .; DNA: TGTGCCAGCAGTCTCGGGACAGGGGTAACTGAAGCTTTCTTT; CDR3: CASSLGTGVTEAFF